The clone carrying this T cell receptor beta chain was seen a handful of times. The data were obtained in a study of beta chain features in type 1 diabetes. The sequenced template was cDNA made from the entire isolated RNA. Reads from naive, central memory and regulatory T cell samples averaged roughly 3.8 million. Here immunoSEQ multiplex PCR was the method, and the copy in TCRdb shows in-frame clones only, minus some. This sample has 970,000 or so clones, with roughly a sixth found just once. Trimming removed 8 bases from V and 2 bases from J; junction bases left unmatched: 8. Germline loops: CDR1 SNHLY, CDR2 FYNNEI. The CDR3 spans 15 residues.

This TCR was recovered from a woman aged 18-35 years in good health. Sequenced sample: naive CD4+ T cells from blood. The chain employs TRBV2 and TRBJ2-3; TRBD1 aligns across 9 bases. The CDR3 protein is CASGRDRELTDTQYF. Here the CDR3 DNA reads TGTGCCAGCGGCCGGGACAGGGAACTCACAGATACGCAGTATTTT.